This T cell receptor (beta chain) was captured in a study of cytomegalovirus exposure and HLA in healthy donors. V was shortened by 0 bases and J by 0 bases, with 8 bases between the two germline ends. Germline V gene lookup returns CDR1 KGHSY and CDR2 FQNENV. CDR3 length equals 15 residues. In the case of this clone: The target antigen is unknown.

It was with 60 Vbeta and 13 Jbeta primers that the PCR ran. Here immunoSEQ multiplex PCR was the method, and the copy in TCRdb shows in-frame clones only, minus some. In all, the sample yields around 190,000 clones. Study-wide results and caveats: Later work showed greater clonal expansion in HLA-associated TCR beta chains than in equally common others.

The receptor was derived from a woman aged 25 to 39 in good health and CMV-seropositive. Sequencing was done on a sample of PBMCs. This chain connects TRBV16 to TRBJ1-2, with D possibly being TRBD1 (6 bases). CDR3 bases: TGTGCCAGCAGCCAATCGAGGACAGCTAACTATGGCTACACCTTC. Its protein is CASSQSRTANYGYTF.